In this sample, the clone carrying this T cell receptor (beta chain) turned up many times. Its antigen is unknown. Specified time point: sample taken at primary tumor resection. The V gene end was trimmed by 0 bases and the J gene end by 4 bases; junction bases not matched to a gene: 11. CDR3 size: 17 residues. Germline CDR1 and CDR2: DFQATT and SNEGSKA (reference sequence). This sample stems from a study of spatial heterogeneity in lung cancer. Study-wide points: There were more appearances of ubiquitous expanded tumor TCRs in blood at resection than at follow-up.

TCRdb redid the calling of the 5' RACE reads with MiXCR, one entry per CDR3 protein. The data hold 60,000 to 90,000 distinct CDR3 sequences, with under 8.5% observed a single time. J is TRBJ2-1 and V is TRBV20-1; 8 bases match TRBD2. This receptor was taken from a male donor with early-stage non-small cell lung cancer. The source material was PBMCs, sampled at surgery. CDR3 sequence reads: CSARDPSGRNHYNEQFF. The DNA of the CDR3 is TGCAGTGCTAGAGATCCCAGCGGGAGAAACCATTACAATGAGCAGTTCTTC.